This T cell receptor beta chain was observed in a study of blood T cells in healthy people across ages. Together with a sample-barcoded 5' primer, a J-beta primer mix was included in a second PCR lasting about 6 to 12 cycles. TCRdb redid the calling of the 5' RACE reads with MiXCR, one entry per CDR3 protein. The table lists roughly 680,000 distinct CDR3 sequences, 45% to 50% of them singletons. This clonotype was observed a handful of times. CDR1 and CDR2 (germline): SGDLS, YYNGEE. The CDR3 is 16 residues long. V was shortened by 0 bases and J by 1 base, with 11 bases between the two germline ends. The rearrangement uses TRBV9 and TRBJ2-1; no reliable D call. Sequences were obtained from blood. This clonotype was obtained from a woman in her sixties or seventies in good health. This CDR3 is CASSVGASESYNEQFF. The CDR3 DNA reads TGTGCCAGCAGCGTAGGAGCAAGCGAGTCCTACAATGAGCAGTTCTTC.